This T cell receptor beta chain was documented in a study of response to subunit inactivated influenza vaccine. Findings of the study overall: That few new T cells are recruited by each seasonal influenza vaccination was the authors' suggestion.

TCRdb analysed the RT-PCR reads with MiXCR anew, one entry per CDR3 protein. The sample shows 550,000 to 800,000 distinct CDR3 sequences, approximately 14% of them seen only once. Trimming removed 0 bases at V and 2 bases at J, with 8 bases between. This CDR3 contains 15 residues. Per germline, CDR1 MNHNS and CDR2 SASEGT. This clonotype was counted a few times. Antigen unknown. The receptor's source is a man between 45 and 60 years old who received an inactivated influenza vaccine. Sequencing used PBMCs from blood, obtained roughly 12 days after vaccination. The chain uses TRBV6-1 and TRBJ1-5; unclear D gene. The CDR3 is CASSEALRGNQPQHF. In nucleotides, the CDR3 is TGTGCCAGCAGTGAAGCGCTACGGGGCAATCAGCCCCAGCATTTT.